Each of the 2 T cell receptor beta chains below was sequenced from the same sample in a study of identical twins. TCRdb used MiXCR to reprocess the 5' RACE reads, holding one entry per CDR3 protein. Of roughly 720,000 distinct CDR3 sequences in the sample, about 18% are singletons; the top ten hold 10% to 15%. Separately, the same data were catalogued under a study of T cells expressing NK-cell markers.

The sequencing sample was made of PBMCs. The receptors come from a woman aged 18 to 35 in good health.

This chain uses TRBV20-1 with TRBJ2-7; perhaps TRBD2 as D (6 bases). This CDR3 contains 11 residues. Germline V gene data show CDR1 as DFQATT and CDR2 as SNEGSKA (reference sequence). The CDR3 spells CRTSSGHEQYF. The CDR3, as DNA: TGCAGGACTAGTTCGGGTCACGAGCAGTACTTC.

This clonotype was seen ten or more times. The V and J genes are TRBV9 and TRBJ1-1; 7 nucleotides line up with TRBD1. The CDR3 is 13 residues long. With V trimmed by 0 bases and J by 7 bases, 3 bases remained unmatched. The germline gives CDR1 SGDLS, CDR2 YYNGEE. In DNA, the CDR3 is TGTGCCAGCAGCGTAGGGGGGGACAGTGAAGCTTTCTTT. Translating it yields CASSVGGDSEAFF. Supplemented by reference TRBV9 and TRBJ1-1, the full variable domain reads DSGVTQTPKHLITATGQRVTLRCSPRSGDLSVYWYQQSLDQGLQFLIQYYNGEERAKGNILERFSAQQFPDLHSELNLSSLELGDSALYFCASSVGGDSEAFFGQGTRLTVV.